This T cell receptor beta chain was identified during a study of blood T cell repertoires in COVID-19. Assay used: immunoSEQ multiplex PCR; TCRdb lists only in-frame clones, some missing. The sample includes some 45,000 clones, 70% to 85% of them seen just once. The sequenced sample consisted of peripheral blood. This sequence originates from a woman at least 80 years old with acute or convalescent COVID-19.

Here the CDR3 DNA reads TGTGCCAGCAGCTTAGGTAGCGGGGCAAACACCGGGGAGCTGTTTTTT. Protein product: CASSLGSGANTGELFF. V gene TRBV7-9 combines with J gene TRBJ2-2; 8 bases fit TRBD2. V lost 1 base and J lost 2; bases outside the gene matches: 3. The CDR3 is 16 residues long. Germline V gene data show CDR1 as SEHNR and CDR2 as FQNEAQ (reference sequence).